The sequence of this T cell receptor (beta chain) was determined in a study of T cell repertoires in cytomegalovirus infection. TCRdb redid the calling of the reads with MiXCR, one entry per CDR3 protein. This table has approximately 700,000 distinct CDR3 sequences, less than 40% appearing once. Details on this clonotype: Its specificity is unknown.

Overall study results and limits: CMV-specific TCR beta clonotypes restricted by HLA-C dominated the ex vivo response.

Germline V gene sequence: CDR1 SQVTM, CDR2 ANQGSEA. Trimming shortened V by 6 bases and J by 5 bases, and 9 bases separated the two germline ends. The CDR3 has 11 residues. The V call is TRBV29-1, the J call TRBJ2-3; D is uncertain. The clonotype originates from a human donor in good health (CMV status not recorded). Some clones in this sample may be carry-over from other donors' samples. The sequenced sample consisted of PBMCs. This CDR3 reads CSVLLEDTQYF. As DNA, the CDR3 is TGCAGCGTCCTTCTTGAAGATACGCAGTATTTT.